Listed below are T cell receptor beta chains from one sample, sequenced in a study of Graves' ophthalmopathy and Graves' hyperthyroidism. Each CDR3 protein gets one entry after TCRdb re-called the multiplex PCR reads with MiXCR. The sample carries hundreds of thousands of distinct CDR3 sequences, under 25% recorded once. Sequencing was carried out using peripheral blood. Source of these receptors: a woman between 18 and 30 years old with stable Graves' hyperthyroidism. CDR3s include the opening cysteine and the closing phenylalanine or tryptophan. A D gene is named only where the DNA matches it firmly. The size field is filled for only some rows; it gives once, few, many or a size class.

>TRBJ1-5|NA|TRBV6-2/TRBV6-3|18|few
TGTGCCAGCAGTTACCGTCCCGGTGAGCAGTATAGCAATCAGCCCCAGCATTTT
CASSYRPGEQYSNQPQHF
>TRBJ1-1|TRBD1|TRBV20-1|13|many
TGCAGTGCTCGGGACAGGGAGAACACTGAAGCTTTCTTT
CSARDRENTEAFF
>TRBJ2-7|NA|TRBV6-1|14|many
TGTGCCAGCAGTGCCGGACAGAGCTCCTACGAGCAGTACTTC
CASSAGQSSYEQYF
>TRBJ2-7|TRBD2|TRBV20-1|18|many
TGCAGTGCTAGATATCGGTATGGAGGACTAGCGGGGCCTCGGGAGCAGTACTTC
CSARYRYGGLAGPREQYF
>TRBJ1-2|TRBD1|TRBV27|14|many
TGTGCCAGCAGCAAACTAGGGGGCAACTATGGCTACACCTTC
CASSKLGGNYGYTF
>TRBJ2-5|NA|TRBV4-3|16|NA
TGCGCTAGCAGCCAAGATCTAGGACGGATACAAGAGACCCAGTACTTC
CASSQDLGRIQETQYF
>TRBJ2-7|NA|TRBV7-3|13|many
TGTGCCAGCAGCTTAAATCCGGGCTACGAGCAGTACTTC
CASSLNPGYEQYF
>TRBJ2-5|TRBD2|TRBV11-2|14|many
TGTGCCAGCAGCTATATAGCGGGAGGGGAGACCCAGTACTTC
CASSYIAGGETQYF
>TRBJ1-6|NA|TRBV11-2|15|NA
TGTGCCAGCAGCTTCGGTGGGCAGGGAACTTCACCCCTCCACTTT
CASSFGGQGTSPLHF
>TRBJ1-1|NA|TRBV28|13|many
TGTGCCAGCAGTGGGACCGCACATTTTGGAGCTTTCTTT
CASSGTAHFGAFF
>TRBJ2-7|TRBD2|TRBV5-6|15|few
TGTGCCAGCAGACTTCTGGCGGGAGCCTCCTACGAGCAGTACTTC
CASRLLAGASYEQYF
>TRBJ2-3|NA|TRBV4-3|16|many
TGCGCCAGCAGCCAAGATAGGACTATAGCCACAGATACGCAGTATTTT
CASSQDRTIATDTQYF
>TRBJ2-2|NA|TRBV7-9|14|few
TGTGCCAGCAGGGGTCCAAGGACGGCCGGGGAGCTGTTTTTT
CASRGPRTAGELFF
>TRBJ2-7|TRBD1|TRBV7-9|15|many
TGTGCCAGCAGCCCCACGACAGGGGGCGGCTACGAGCAGTACTTC
CASSPTTGGGYEQYF
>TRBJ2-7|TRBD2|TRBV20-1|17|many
TGCAGTGCAAAAGGACTAGCGGGAGGGCTTCCATCCTACGAGCAGTACTTC
CSAKGLAGGLPSYEQYF
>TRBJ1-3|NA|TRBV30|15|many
TGTGCCTGGAGTTCGCATAGTAATGATGGAAACACCATATATTTT
CAWSSHSNDGNTIYF
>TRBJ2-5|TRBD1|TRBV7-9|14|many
TGTGCCAGCAGCGGGGACAGCAACCAAGAGACCCAGTACTTC
CASSGDSNQETQYF
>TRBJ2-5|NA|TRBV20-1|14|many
TGCAGTGCCCAGAATAGTGCAGGGCAAGAGACCCAGTACTTC
CSAQNSAGQETQYF
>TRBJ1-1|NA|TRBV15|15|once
TGTGCCACCAGCAGAGTATCTCCGGGCGGAATTGAAGCTTTCTTT
CATSRVSPGGIEAFF
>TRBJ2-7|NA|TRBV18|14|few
TGTGCCAGCTCACCATATTCGGCCCCCTACGAGCAGTACTTC
CASSPYSAPYEQYF
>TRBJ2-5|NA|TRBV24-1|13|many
TGTGCCACCGCAACAGGGTTCCAAGAGACCCAGTACTTC
CATATGFQETQYF
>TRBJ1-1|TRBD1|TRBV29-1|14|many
TGCAGCGTTGGGATTCTCGACAGGGGGCGAGGAGCTTTCTTT
CSVGILDRGRGAFF
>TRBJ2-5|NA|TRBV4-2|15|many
TGTGCCAGCAGCCCGTCCCTCCGCCCCCAAGAGACCCAGTACTTC
CASSPSLRPQETQYF
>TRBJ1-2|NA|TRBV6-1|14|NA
TGTGCCAGCAGTGCGCGACAGGACGGGGCGAGCTACACCTTC
CASSARQDGASYTF
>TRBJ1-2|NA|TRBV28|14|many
TGTGCCAGCAGTTTACCCCGGACGGACTATGGCTACACCTTC
CASSLPRTDYGYTF
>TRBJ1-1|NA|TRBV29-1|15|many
TGCAGCGTTGAAGGGGGGAGACGGGAGCAGAATGAAGCTTTCTTT
CSVEGGRREQNEAFF
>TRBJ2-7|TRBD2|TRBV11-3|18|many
TGTGCCAGCAGCACACCGCGGGACTACCCAAAGGGTGACTACGAGCAGTACTTC
CASSTPRDYPKGDYEQYF
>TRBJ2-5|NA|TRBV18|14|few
TGTGCCAGCTCAGCAGTTACCACTCAAGAGACCCAGTACTTC
CASSAVTTQETQYF
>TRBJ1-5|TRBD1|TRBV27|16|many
TGTGCCAGCAGTTTCCACGGGACAGGGGATAATCAGCCCCAGCATTTT
CASSFHGTGDNQPQHF
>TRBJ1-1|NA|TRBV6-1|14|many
TGTGCCAGCAGTGGGGGGGGCTGGGGCACTGAAGCTTTCTTT
CASSGGGWGTEAFF
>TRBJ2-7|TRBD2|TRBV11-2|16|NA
TGTGCCAGCAGTCCAACCGGACTAGCGGGGAGGTGGGAGCAGTACTTC
CASSPTGLAGRWEQYF
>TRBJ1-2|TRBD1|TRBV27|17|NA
TGTGCCAGCAGTCTAGGCACCCGACAGGGAGTCGTGTGGGGCTACACCTTC
CASSLGTRQGVVWGYTF
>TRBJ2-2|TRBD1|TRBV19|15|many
TGTGCCAGTAACAGGGGCAGGGGAGCACCCGGGGAGCTGTTTTTT
CASNRGRGAPGELFF
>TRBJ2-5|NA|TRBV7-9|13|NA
TGTGCCAGCAGCTCCGAGGGATGGAAGACCCAGTACTTC
CASSSEGWKTQYF
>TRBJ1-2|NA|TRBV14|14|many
TGTGCCAGCAGCCGAATCGGTCTTACATATGGCTACACCTTC
CASSRIGLTYGYTF
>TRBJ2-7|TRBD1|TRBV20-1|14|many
TGCAGTGCTAGATCCGGGACAGGGGACTACGAGCAGTACTTC
CSARSGTGDYEQYF
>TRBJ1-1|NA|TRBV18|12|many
TGTGCCAGCTCACCCGGGGGCCAAGCAGCTTTCTTT
CASSPGGQAAFF
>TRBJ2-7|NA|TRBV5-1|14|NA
TGCGCCAGCAGGAAGGATATGGGCTCCTACGAGCAGTACTTC
CASRKDMGSYEQYF
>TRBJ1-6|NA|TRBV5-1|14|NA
TGCGCCAGCAGCTTGGGGGACCGATATTCACCCCTCCACTTT
CASSLGDRYSPLHF
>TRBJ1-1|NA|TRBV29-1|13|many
TGCAGCGCGGCCGCCGGGGTAAACACTGAAGCTTTCTTT
CSAAAGVNTEAFF
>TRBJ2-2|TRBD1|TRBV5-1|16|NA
TGCGCCAGCAGCTTGGGACAGGGCGAGGGCACCGGGGAGCTGTTTTTT
CASSLGQGEGTGELFF
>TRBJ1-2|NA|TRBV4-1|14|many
TGCGCCAGCAGCCAAGACCCTGGGAAACAGGGCCGCACCTTC
CASSQDPGKQGRTF
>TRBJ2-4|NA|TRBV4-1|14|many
TGCGCCAGCAGCCAAGGGGCTAAGAGGGACATTCAGTACTTC
CASSQGAKRDIQYF
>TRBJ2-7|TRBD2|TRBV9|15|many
TGTGCCAGCAGCGGTAGCGGGAGCATCCCCCACGAGCAGTACTTC
CASSGSGSIPHEQYF
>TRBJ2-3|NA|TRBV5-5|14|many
TGTGCCAGCAGCTTGGAGGGGGGAGGAGATACGCAGTATTTT
CASSLEGGGDTQYF
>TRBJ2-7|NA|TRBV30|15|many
TGTGCCTGGAGTGCAGGACTACCTAGCTCCTACGAGCAGTACTTC
CAWSAGLPSSYEQYF
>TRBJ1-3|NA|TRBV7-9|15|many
TGTGCCAGCAGCTTAGGCAGGCGCTCTGGAAACACCATATATTTT
CASSLGRRSGNTIYF
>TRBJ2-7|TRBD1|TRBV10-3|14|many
TGTGCCATCAGGTCCGGACAGGGGGCTGACGAGCAGTACTTC
CAIRSGQGADEQYF
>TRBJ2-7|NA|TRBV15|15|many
TGTGCCACCAGCAGGGGAAAAGGTCTGTCCTACGAGCAGTACTTC
CATSRGKGLSYEQYF
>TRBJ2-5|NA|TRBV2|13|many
TGTGCCAGCAGGGGGCAACCCCAAGAGACCCAGTACTTC
CASRGQPQETQYF
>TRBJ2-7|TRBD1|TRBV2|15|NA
TGTGCCAGCACTAAATACCGGGACAGAGCATACGAGCAGTACTTC
CASTKYRDRAYEQYF
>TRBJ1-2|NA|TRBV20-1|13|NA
TGCAGTGCTAGAGTGGGGGGAAACTATGGCTACACCTTC
CSARVGGNYGYTF
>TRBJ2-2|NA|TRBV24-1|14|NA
TGTGCCATCCAGGGAGGAATAAACACCGGGGAGCTGTTTTTT
CAIQGGINTGELFF
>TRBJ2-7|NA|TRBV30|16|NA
TGTGCCTGGAGCAGTACCTCTCCGATCGTAAAAAAGGAGCAGTACTTC
CAWSSTSPIVKKEQYF
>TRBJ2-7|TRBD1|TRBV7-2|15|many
TGTGCCAGCAGCTTACAGACAGGGGAGAGGTACGAGCAGTACTTC
CASSLQTGERYEQYF
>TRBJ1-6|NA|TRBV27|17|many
TGTGCCAGCAGTTTATCAAGTTCCAACTCCTATAATTCACCCCTCCACTTT
CASSLSSSNSYNSPLHF
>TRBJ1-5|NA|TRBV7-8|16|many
TGTGCCAGCAGCCCTCCGGCCCCTTGGAGCAATCAGCCCCAGCATTTT
CASSPPAPWSNQPQHF
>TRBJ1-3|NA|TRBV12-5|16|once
TGTGCTAGTGGTTTGGCCTCGGGGGGGCAAGGAAACACCATATATTTT
CASGLASGGQGNTIYF
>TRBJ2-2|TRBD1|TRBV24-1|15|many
TGTGCCACCAGTGAAAAGGACAGGGCCGCCGGGGAGCTGTTTTTT
CATSEKDRAAGELFF
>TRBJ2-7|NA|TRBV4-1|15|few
TGCGCCAGCAGCCCCCACTTTCGGGGTCGGAGAGAGCAGTACTTC
CASSPHFRGRREQYF